The 10 T cell receptor beta chains listed next were all sequenced from one sample in a study of shared clonotypes between healthy human individuals. Naive CD8 cells comprised CD45RO-negative, CCR7-positively selected cells, excluding terminally differentiated effector memory CD45RA+ cells. Profiling relied on immunoSEQ multiplex PCR, and the TCRdb table lists in-frame clones only, not all of them. The data show more than 600,000 clones, 90% to 95% seen once. The sequenced sample consisted of naive CD8+ T cells sorted from blood. The receptor source for this set is a man younger than 40 in good health.

The chain has TRBV20-1 and TRBJ2-7, with D perhaps matching TRBD1 (5 bases). Germline CDR1 and CDR2: DFQATT and SNEGSKA (reference sequence). The CDR3 runs to 10 residues. Trimming left V 5 bases short and J 4 bases short, with 6 bases between. This CDR3 is CSARQYEQYF. CDR3 DNA sequence: TGCAGTGCTCGACAGTACGAGCAGTACTTC.

V usage is TRBV5-4 and J usage is TRBJ2-7, with D tentatively TRBD1 (5 bases). V lost 2 bases and J lost 2, with 14 bases in between. This CDR3 contains 15 residues. Per the germline V gene, CDR1 is SGHNT and CDR2 is YYREEE (reference sequence). The CDR3 protein is CASSFQGSTTYEQYF. CDR3 bases: TGTGCCAGCAGCTTCCAGGGTAGTACGACCTACGAGCAGTACTTC.

The V and J genes are TRBV5-5 and TRBJ2-7; D call uncertain. Trimming took off 0 bases at V and 4 bases at J, with 2 bases between the two ends. CDR3 length: 11 residues. Germline CDR1 and CDR2: SGHKS and YYEKEE (reference sequence). DNA for the CDR3: TGTGCCAGCAGCTTGGAATACGAGCAGTACTTC. Amino acid sequence: CASSLEYEQYF.

This rearrangement joins TRBV9 to TRBJ1-2; D remains unclear. In germline, CDR1 is SGDLS, CDR2 YYNGEE. This CDR3 is 13 amino acids long. Trimming took 6 bases from V and 8 from J, leaving 17 bases between them. CDR3: CASTPLGLEGYTF. The DNA of the CDR3 is TGTGCCAGCACCCCCCTGGGCCTAGAGGGCTACACCTTC.

The count of this clone is one. The gene calls are TRBV7-9 and TRBJ1-1, with TRBD1 identical over 8 bases. Trimming took 5 bases from V and 0 from J; bases not matched to a gene: 5. Germline CDR1 and CDR2: SEHNR and FQNEAQ (reference sequence). CDR3 length: 15 amino acids. CDR3 coding DNA: TGTGCCAGCAGCCCGGGACAGGATTTGAACACTGAAGCTTTCTTT. Amino acid sequence: CASSPGQDLNTEAFF.

The chain employs TRBV13 and TRBJ1-5; 9 bases fit TRBD1. V gave up 2 bases and J gave up 0 bases; unmatched junction bases: 11. This CDR3 has 19 residues. Germline V lookup: CDR1 PRHDT, CDR2 FYEKMQ (reference sequence). The CDR3 DNA follows: TGTGCCAGCAGCTTACACGGGAACTTACAGGGGGCTAGCAATCAGCCCCAGCATTTT. It yields the protein CASSLHGNLQGASNQPQHF.

The CDR3 bases are TGTGCCAGTAGTTTCGACAGGGGGCTTTACGAGCAGTACTTC. Amino acids: CASSFDRGLYEQYF. The chain uses TRBV19 and TRBJ2-7; 10 positions match TRBD1. The J segment lost 4 bases and the V segment lost 5 bases, leaving 5 bases of the junction unmatched. This CDR3 is 14 amino acids long. Looked up from germline, CDR1 is LNHDA and CDR2 is SQIVND (reference sequence).

This chain connects TRBV7-9 to TRBJ2-1; 10 bases line up with TRBD2. Looked up from germline, CDR1 is SEHNR and CDR2 is FQNEAQ (reference sequence). CDR3 length: 15 amino acids. Trimming took 1 base from V and 9 from J; bases not matched to a gene: 6. The CDR3 DNA reads as TGTGCCAGCAGCTTAGGGTCTAGCGGGAGAAGTGAGCAGTTCTTC. Its protein product is CASSLGSSGRSEQFF. Based on the CDR3 plus reference TRBV7-9 and TRBJ2-1, the full variable domain is DTGVSQNPRHKITKRGQNVTFRCDPISEHNRLYWYRQTLGQGPEFLTYFQNEAQLEKSRLLSDRFSAERPKGSFSTLEIQRTEQGDSAMYLCASSLGSSGRSEQFFGPGTRLTVL.

V is TRBV6-1 and J is TRBJ1-6; no definite D call. Trimming took 7 bases from V and 14 from J, leaving 12 bases between them. In germline, CDR1 is MNHNS, CDR2 SASEGT. This CDR3 comprises 11 residues. CDR3: CASMIGMALHF. The CDR3 region has the DNA TGTGCCAGCATGATTGGCATGGCCCTCCACTTT.

The J gene is TRBJ1-5, the V gene TRBV4-1, with D uncertain. The CDR3 sequence is 14 residues long. Trimming removed 4 bases from V and 0 bases from J, with 7 bases in between. The germline CDR1 and CDR2 sequences are MGHRA and YSYEKL. The CDR3 sequence: CASSPVSSNQPQHF. The CDR3 region has the DNA TGCGCCAGCAGCCCGGTGAGTAGCAATCAGCCCCAGCATTTT.